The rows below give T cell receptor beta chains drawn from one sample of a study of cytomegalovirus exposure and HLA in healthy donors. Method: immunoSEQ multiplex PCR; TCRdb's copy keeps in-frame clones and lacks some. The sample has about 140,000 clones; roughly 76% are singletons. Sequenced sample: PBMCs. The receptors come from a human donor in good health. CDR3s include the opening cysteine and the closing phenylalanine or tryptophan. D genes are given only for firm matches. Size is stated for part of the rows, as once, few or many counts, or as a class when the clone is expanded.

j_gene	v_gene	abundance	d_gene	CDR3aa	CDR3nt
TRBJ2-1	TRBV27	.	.	CASSLGGGWGYNEQFF	TGTGCCAGCAGTTTAGGGGGCGGGTGGGGGTACAATGAGCAGTTCTTC
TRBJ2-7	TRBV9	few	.	CASSVGPGSYEQYF	TGTGCCAGCAGCGTAGGTCCAGGTTCATACGAGCAGTACTTC
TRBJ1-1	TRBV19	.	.	CASKGGFTEAFF	TGTGCCAGTAAGGGGGGGTTCACTGAAGCTTTCTTT
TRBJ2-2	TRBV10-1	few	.	CASSDGRGRGELFF	TGCGCCAGCAGTGATGGCAGGGGAAGAGGGGAGCTGTTTTTT
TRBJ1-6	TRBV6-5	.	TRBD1	CASSPGQGIPLHF	TGTGCCAGCAGTCCGGGACAGGGGATACCCCTCCACTTT
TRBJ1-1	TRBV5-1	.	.	CASSLDHGGNTEAFF	TGCGCCAGCAGCTTGGACCACGGGGGGAACACTGAAGCTTTCTTT
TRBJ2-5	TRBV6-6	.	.	CASSFTRGETQYF	TGTGCCAGCAGTTTCACAAGGGGGGAGACCCAGTACTTC
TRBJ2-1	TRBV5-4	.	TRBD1	CASSPGTGGNEQFF	TGTGCCAGCAGCCCAGGGACAGGGGGCAATGAGCAGTTCTTC
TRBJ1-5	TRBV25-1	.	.	CASSETGGNQPQHF	TGTGCCAGCAGTGAAACCGGGGGCAATCAGCCCCAGCATTTT
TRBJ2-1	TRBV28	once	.	CASSPTSSYNEQFF	TGTGCCAGCAGCCCTACTAGTTCCTACAATGAGCAGTTCTTC
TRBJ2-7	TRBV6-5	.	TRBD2	CASGRAYEQYF	TGTGCCAGCGGGAGGGCCTACGAGCAGTACTTC
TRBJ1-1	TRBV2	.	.	CASSEARQGGLNTEAFF	TGTGCCAGCAGTGAAGCGCGTCAGGGTGGTCTGAACACTGAAGCTTTCTTT
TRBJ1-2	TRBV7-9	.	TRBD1	CALTGGHGYTF	TGTGCCTTGACAGGGGGCCACGGCTACACCTTC